This T cell receptor beta chain is drawn from a study of blood T cell repertoires in COVID-19. Study-wide background: Samples of COVID-19 (acute and convalescent) were obtained from the United States, Italy and Spain. In each case, the material was cDNA or gDNA derived from T cells, B-cell-depleted T cells, or PBMCs.

How the authors handled the data: Reference gene primer amplification gave estimated nucleated cell counts. Measured with immunoSEQ multiplex PCR; TCRdb has only the in-frame clones, and not every one. Clone size and the V and J calls come from that table; the DNA yielded D and trimming. The table has roughly 570,000 clones, less than 90% seen once. This CDR3 comprises 15 residues. J lost 4 bases, V lost 0 bases, and 1 base had no gene match. The V gene's germline CDR1 is KGHDR and CDR2 SFDVKD. It was during active infection that Seattle patients were enrolled and then longitudinally followed. The specimen sequenced was peripheral blood. This chain links TRBV24-1 with TRBJ1-5; 8 nucleotides agree with TRBD1. The TCR originated in a woman between 45 and 60 years old with COVID-19, enrolled during active disease. The CDR3 bases are TGTGCCACCAGTGATTTGGACAGGGGAAATCAGCCCCAGCATTTT. It is translated as CATSDLDRGNQPQHF.